This TCR beta chain was captured in a study of Tregs in tolerant kidney transplant recipients. This table comes from immunoSEQ multiplex PCR, and its TCRdb copy is limited to in-frame clones, with some not included. Of roughly 250,000 clones in the sample, about 80% were seen once. The CDR3 length is 12 residues. Trimming took 9 bases from V and 6 from J, leaving 12 bases between them. The germline CDR1 and CDR2 sequences are SGHRS and YFSETQ. CD4+CD25+CD127- Tregs, CD4+CD25- non-Tregs, CD4 and CD8 cells were sorted. This rearrangement joins TRBV5-1 to TRBJ2-2; D is unresolved. Sequencing used CD4+ T cells from blood. This TCR was sampled from a human donor in good health. This chain's CDR3 is CATKLDPGELFF. For the CDR3, the DNA is TGCGCCACCAAACTCGACCCCGGGGAGCTGTTTTTT. The variable domain in full, with the rest retrieved from reference TRBV5-1 and TRBJ2-2, is KAGVTQTPRYLIKTRGQQVTLSCSPISGHRSVSWYQQTPGQGLQFLFEYFSETQRNKGNFPGRFSGRQFSNSRSEMNVSTLELGDSALYLCATKLDPGELFFGEGSRLTVL.